This T cell receptor beta chain was sequenced during a study of blood T cell repertoires in COVID-19. Whole-study context: Italy, Spain and the United States were the sources of the convalescent and acute COVID-19 samples. The cDNA or gDNA used as material had been derived from T cells, B-cell-depleted T cells, or PBMCs.

The CDR3 totals 20 residues. V dropped 0 bases and J dropped 0 bases, with 21 bases sitting between them. CDR1 is GTSNPN and CDR2 is SVGIG in the germline V gene (reference sequence). As originally analysed: Reference gene primer amplification in the assay estimated nucleated cell counts. The method was immunoSEQ multiplex PCR; TCRdb's version includes in-frame clones alone and lacks a portion of them. The V and J calls and clone size are taken from that table; D and trimming were inferred from the DNA. The sample has about 280,000 clones; around 85% are singletons. The V and J genes are TRBV30 and TRBJ2-6, with a tentative D call TRBD2 (5 bases). The clonotype was recovered from a woman aged 45-65 years who had recovered from COVID-19. Sequenced: PBMCs or T cells enriched from blood (not recorded which). The CDR3 region has the DNA TGTGCCTGGAGTGTACTCTGGGAGAGAAGGGCCTACTCTGGGGCCAACGTCCTGACTTTC. Encoded protein: CAWSVLWERRAYSGANVLTF.